The rows below give T cell receptor beta chains drawn from one sample of a study of T cells in Graves' hyperthyroidism and ophthalmopathy. In TCRdb, the multiplex PCR reads were re-called with MiXCR into one record per CDR3 protein. The table includes about 540,000 distinct CDR3 sequences, approximately 44% detected once. Input material: peripheral blood or thyroid tissue (not recorded which). The receptors shown here come from a woman aged 18 to 35 with Graves' hyperthyroidism. CDR3s include the opening cysteine and the closing phenylalanine or tryptophan. The D gene is left open where the match is weak. Clone size is not always given. Where it is, it says once, few, many or a class for expanded clones.

v_call d_call clone_size cdr3_aa
TRBV12-3/TRBV12-4 - - CASSAQVQETQHF
TRBV11-3 - - CASSRRSGNEQFF
TRBV2 TRBD1 - CASGDRGWGDTQYF
TRBV5-1 - many CASSSSPGQGTEAFF
TRBV29-1 - many CSVEKGGAGELFF
TRBV24-1 - few CATSDREGGADTQYF
TRBV6-5 - - CASSSSEDTEAFF
TRBV12-3/TRBV12-4 TRBD2 - CASSLSSGGWPGGEQFF
TRBV7-9 - - CASGSVGYIPGELFF
TRBV27 - - CASIPGTSPYEQYF
TRBV7-9 TRBD2 few CASSFGLAGGRDTQYF
TRBV5-8 - many CASSLGLASTYEQYF
TRBV7-2 - - CASSADSYSGNTIYF
TRBV29-1 - many CSVAGQLNQPQHF
TRBV2 - many CASSRNGNTEAFF
TRBV13 TRBD2 - CAIPELSGSSYEQYF
TRBV10-3 TRBD2 - CAISESPSGRFYEQFF
TRBV24-1 - once CATSDFPDNYGYTF
TRBV27 - - CASSLQGRRYSNQPQHF
TRBV9 - many CASSPQAVQETQYF
TRBV2 TRBD2 - CASSGAGGYDSTDTQYF
TRBV29-1 - - CSLLGASYEQYF
TRBV6-1 - few CASSEAPLTGNQPQHF
TRBV7-9 - few CASSLGPFAGSSGNAIYF
TRBV5-1 - many CASRPSTGELFF
TRBV20-1 - many CSAAQGQGEKLFF
TRBV3-1 TRBD1 few CASSQDSGGAGELFF
TRBV6-6 - many CASSYSRGSETQYF